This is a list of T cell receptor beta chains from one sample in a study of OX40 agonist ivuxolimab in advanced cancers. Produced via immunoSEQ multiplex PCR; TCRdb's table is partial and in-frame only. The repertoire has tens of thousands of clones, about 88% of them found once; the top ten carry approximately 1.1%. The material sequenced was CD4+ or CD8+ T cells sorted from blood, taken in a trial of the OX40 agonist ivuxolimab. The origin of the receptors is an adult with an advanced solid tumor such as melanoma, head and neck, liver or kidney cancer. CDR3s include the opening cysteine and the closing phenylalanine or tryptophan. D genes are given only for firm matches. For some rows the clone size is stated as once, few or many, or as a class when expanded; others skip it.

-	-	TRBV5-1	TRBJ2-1	CASSLGNSHEQFF	TGCGCCAGCAGCTTGGGGAACAGCCATGAGCAGTTCTTC
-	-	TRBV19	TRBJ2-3	CASSINGAGDNTQYF	TGTGCCAGTAGTATAAACGGGGCAGGGGATAATACGCAGTATTTT
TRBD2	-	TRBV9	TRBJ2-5	CASSLTGLAGGRETQYF	TGTGCCAGCAGCCTGACAGGACTAGCGGGGGGCCGGGAGACCCAGTACTTC
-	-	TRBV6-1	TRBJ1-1	CASSEARILNTEAFF	TGTGCCAGCAGTGAAGCAAGAATTTTGAACACTGAAGCTTTCTTT
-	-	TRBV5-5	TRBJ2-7	CASSLPIPSLDEQYF	TGTGCCAGCAGCTTACCAATACCCTCCCTGGACGAGCAGTACTTC
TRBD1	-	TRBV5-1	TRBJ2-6	CASSRDRQISGANVLTF	TGCGCCAGCAGCCGGGACAGACAGATCTCTGGGGCCAACGTCCTGACTTTC
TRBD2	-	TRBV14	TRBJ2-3	CASSRASGRAYF	TGTGCCAGCAGCCGAGCTAGCGGGCGGGCGTATTTT
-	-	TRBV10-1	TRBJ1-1	CASSGQEGEAFF	TGCGCCAGCAGTGGACAGGAGGGCGAAGCTTTCTTT
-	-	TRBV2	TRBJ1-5	CASSTDYQPQHF	TGTGCCAGCAGTACAGACTATCAGCCCCAGCATTTT
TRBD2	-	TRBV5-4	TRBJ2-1	CASSRRLTGTSDEQFF	TGTGCCAGCAGCAGACGCCTTACCGGGACTAGCGATGAGCAGTTCTTC
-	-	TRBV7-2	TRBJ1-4	CASSLNRATNEKLFF	TGTGCCAGCAGCTTAAACAGGGCAACTAATGAAAAACTGTTTTTT
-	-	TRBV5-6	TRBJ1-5	CASSPECGNQPQHF	TGTGCCAGCAGCCCCGAATGTGGCAATCAGCCCCAGCATTTT
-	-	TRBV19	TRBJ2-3	CASTSRATDTQYF	TGTGCCAGTACAAGTCGGGCCACAGATACGCAGTATTTT
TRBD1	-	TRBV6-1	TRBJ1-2	CASIRTGGFYGYTF	TGTGCCAGCATTAGGACAGGGGGCTTCTATGGCTACACCTTC
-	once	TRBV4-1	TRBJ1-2	CASSQPWGGNYGYTF	TGCGCCAGCAGCCAACCTTGGGGGGGCAACTATGGCTACACCTTC
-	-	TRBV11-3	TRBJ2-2	CASSTGPGSGAGELFF	TGTGCCAGCAGCACAGGCCCAGGGAGTGGAGCCGGGGAGCTGTTTTTT
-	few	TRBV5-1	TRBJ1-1	CASSEDRRTTEAFF	TGCGCCAGCAGCGAAGACCGGAGGACCACTGAAGCTTTCTTT
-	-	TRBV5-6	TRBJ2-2	CASSLAGHTGELFF	TGTGCCAGCAGCTTAGCGGGCCACACCGGGGAGCTGTTTTTT
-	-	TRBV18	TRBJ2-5	CASSLSGQETQYF	TGTGCCAGCTCTCTTTCTGGCCAAGAGACCCAGTACTTC
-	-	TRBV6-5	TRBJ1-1	CASSYDSLNTEAFF	TGTGCCAGCAGTTACGACAGTTTGAACACTGAAGCTTTCTTT
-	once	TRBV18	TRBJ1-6	CASSSRQAITRSPLHF	TGTGCCAGCTCATCAAGACAGGCCATTACCCGTTCACCCCTCCACTTT
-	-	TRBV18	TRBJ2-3	CASSPNVASTDTQYF	TGTGCCAGCTCACCAAACGTAGCTAGCACAGATACGCAGTATTTT
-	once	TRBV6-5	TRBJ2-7	CASSPPLRSYEQYF	TGTGCCAGCAGCCCCCCCTTAAGGTCCTACGAGCAGTACTTC
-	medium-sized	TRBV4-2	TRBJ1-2	CASSPGYGYTF	TGTGCCAGCAGCCCCGGATATGGCTACACCTTC
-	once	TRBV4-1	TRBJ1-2	CASSHIGWGSNYGYTF	TGCGCCAGCAGCCACATAGGGTGGGGCAGTAACTATGGCTACACCTTC
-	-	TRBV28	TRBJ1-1	CASSPPNGVGAFF	TGTGCCAGCAGTCCCCCGAATGGGGTAGGGGCTTTCTTT
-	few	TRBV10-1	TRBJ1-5	CASSPDNQPQHF	TGCGCCAGCAGTCCGGATAATCAGCCCCAGCATTTT
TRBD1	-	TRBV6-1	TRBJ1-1	CASSRQGVVNTEAFF	TGTGCCAGCAGCCGACAGGGGGTTGTGAACACTGAAGCTTTCTTT
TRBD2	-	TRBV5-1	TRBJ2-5	CASSLGPTSRKQETQYF	TGCGCCAGCAGCTTGGGACCGACTAGCCGAAAACAAGAGACCCAGTACTTC
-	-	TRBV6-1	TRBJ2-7	CASSVPAGGPYEQYF	TGTGCCAGCAGTGTGCCGGCAGGGGGGCCCTACGAGCAGTACTTC
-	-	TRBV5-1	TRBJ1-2	CASSLEGIGGYTF	TGCGCCAGCAGCTTGGAAGGGATAGGTGGCTACACCTTC
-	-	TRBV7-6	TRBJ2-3	CASSLGGGGTDTQYF	TGTGCCAGCAGCTTAGGCGGCGGGGGCACAGATACGCAGTATTTT
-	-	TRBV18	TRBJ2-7	CASSRDSLFEQYF	TGTGCCAGCTCGCGGGACAGCCTCTTCGAGCAGTACTTC
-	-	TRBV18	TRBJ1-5	CASSRSLSSAGNQPQHF	TGTGCCAGCTCACGAAGTCTGTCTAGTGCAGGCAATCAGCCCCAGCATTTT
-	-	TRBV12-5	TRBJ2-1	CASGTSRQPTYNEQFF	TGTGCTAGTGGAACTTCCCGACAGCCTACCTACAATGAGCAGTTCTTC
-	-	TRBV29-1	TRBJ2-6	CSVCDLLIQSRANVLTF	TGCAGCGTTTGCGATTTACTAATACAAAGTCGGGCCAACGTCCTGACTTTC
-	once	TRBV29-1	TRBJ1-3	CSVGSSGNTIYF	TGCAGCGTTGGGAGCTCTGGAAACACCATATATTTT
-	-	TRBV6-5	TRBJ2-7	CASTKDSRSYEQYF	TGTGCCAGCACCAAGGACAGCCGGTCCTACGAGCAGTACTTC
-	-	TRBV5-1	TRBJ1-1	CASSPTGTTEAFF	TGCGCCAGCAGCCCCACAGGGACCACTGAAGCTTTCTTT
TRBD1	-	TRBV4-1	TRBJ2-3	CASSQDNRGGTDTQYF	TGCGCCAGCAGCCAAGACAACAGGGGCGGCACAGATACGCAGTATTTT
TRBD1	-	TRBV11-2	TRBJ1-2	CASSPDRGRSGGYTF	TGTGCCAGCAGCCCTGACAGGGGGCGCTCCGGTGGCTACACCTTC
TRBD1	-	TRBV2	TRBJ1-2	CASRETGSRSYGYTF	TGTGCCAGCAGGGAGACAGGGTCGAGGAGCTATGGCTACACCTTC
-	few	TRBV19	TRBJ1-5	CASSILETSQPQHF	TGTGCCAGTAGTATACTAGAAACGAGTCAGCCCCAGCATTTT
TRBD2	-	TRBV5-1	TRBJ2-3	CASRVGGGADTQYF	TGCGCCAGCAGAGTGGGCGGGGGGGCAGATACGCAGTATTTT
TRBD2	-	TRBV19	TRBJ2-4	CASTSAGLAGGSKNIQYF	TGTGCCAGTACCTCCGCCGGACTAGCGGGGGGGTCCAAAAACATTCAGTACTTC
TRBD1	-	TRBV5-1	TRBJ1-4	CASSLGQGREKLFF	TGCGCCAGCAGCTTGGGACAGGGCCGAGAAAAACTGTTTTTT